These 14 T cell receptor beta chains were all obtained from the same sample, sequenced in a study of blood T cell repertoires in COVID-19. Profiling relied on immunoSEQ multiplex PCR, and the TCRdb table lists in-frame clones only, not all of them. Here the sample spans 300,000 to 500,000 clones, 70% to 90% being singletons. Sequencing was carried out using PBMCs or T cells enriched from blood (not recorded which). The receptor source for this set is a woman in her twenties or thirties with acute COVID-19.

The CDR3 DNA sequence: TGTGCCAGCAGCCCCGGGACAGCGTACTATGGCTACACCTTC. Translation: CASSPGTAYYGYTF. V is TRBV14 and J is TRBJ1-2, with 7 positions matching TRBD1. The J segment lost 3 bases and the V segment lost 4 bases, leaving 5 bases of the junction unmatched. Per the germline V gene, CDR1 is SGHDN and CDR2 is FVKESK. The CDR3 runs to 14 residues.

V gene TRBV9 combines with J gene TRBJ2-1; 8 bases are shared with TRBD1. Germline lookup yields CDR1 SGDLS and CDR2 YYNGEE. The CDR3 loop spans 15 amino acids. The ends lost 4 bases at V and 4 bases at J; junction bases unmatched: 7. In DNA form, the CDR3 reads TGTGCCAGCAGCCGGACGGGACAGGAGTACAATGAGCAGTTCTTC. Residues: CASSRTGQEYNEQFF.

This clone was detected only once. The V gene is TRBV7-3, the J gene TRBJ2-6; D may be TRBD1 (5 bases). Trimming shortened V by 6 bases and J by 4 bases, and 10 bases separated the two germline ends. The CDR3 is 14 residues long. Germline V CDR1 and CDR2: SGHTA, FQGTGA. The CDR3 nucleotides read TGTGCCAGCAGTATAGGGGTCGGGGCCAACGTCCTGACTTTC. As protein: CASSIGVGANVLTF.

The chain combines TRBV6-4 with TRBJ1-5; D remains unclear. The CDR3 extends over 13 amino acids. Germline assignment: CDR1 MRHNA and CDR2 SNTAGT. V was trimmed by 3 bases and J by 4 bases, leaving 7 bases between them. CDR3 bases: TGTGCCAGCAGTGAACAAGAAAATCAGCCCCAGCATTTT. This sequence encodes CASSEQENQPQHF.

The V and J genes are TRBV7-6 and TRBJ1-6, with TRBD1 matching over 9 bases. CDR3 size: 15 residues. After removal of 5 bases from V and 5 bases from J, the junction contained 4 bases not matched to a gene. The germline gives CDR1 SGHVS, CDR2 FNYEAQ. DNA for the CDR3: TGTGCCAGCAGCCCGGGACAGGGCCATAATTCACCCCTCCACTTT. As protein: CASSPGQGHNSPLHF.

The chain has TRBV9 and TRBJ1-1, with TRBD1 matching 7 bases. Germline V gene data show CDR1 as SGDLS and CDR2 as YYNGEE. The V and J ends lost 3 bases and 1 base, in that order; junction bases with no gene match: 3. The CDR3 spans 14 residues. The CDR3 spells CASSATGRNTEAFF. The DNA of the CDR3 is TGTGCCAGCAGCGCGACAGGGCGGAACACTGAAGCTTTCTTT.

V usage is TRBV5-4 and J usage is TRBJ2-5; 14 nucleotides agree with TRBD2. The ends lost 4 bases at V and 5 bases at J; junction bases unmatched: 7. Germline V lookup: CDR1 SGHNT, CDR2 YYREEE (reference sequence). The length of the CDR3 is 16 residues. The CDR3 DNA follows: TGTGCCAGCAGCATCGGACTAGCGGGGGGCCAGGAGACCCAGTACTTC. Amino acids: CASSIGLAGGQETQYF.

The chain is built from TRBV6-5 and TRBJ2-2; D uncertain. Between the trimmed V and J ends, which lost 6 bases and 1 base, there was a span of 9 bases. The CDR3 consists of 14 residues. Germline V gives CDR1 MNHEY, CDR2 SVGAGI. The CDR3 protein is CASSRRLNTGELFF. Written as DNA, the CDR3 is TGTGCCAGCAGCCGGAGATTGAACACCGGGGAGCTGTTTTTT.

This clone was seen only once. CDR3 nucleotides: TGTGCCAGCAGTTGGACAGGGACGAACATTCAGTACTTC. Translation gives CASSWTGTNIQYF. V usage is TRBV6-2 or TRBV6-3 and J usage is TRBJ2-4; 8 bases map to TRBD1. The germline gives CDR1 MNHEY, CDR2 SVGEGT. V shed 4 bases, J shed 7 bases, and the junction held 3 bases outside the gene matches. This CDR3 is 13 amino acids long.

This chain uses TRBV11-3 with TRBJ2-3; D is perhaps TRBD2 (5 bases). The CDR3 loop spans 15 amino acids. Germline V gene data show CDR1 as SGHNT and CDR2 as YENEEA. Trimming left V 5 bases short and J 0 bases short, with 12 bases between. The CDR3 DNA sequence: TGTGCCAGCAGCGCCGATTGGACTAGCACAGATACGCAGTATTTT. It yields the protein CASSADWTSTDTQYF.

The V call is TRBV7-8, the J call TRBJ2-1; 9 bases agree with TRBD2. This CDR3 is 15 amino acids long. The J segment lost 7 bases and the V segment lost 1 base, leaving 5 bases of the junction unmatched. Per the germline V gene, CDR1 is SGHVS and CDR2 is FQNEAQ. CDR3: CASSLVAGVFNEQFF. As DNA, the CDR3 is TGTGCCAGCAGCTTAGTAGCGGGGGTGTTTAATGAGCAGTTCTTC.

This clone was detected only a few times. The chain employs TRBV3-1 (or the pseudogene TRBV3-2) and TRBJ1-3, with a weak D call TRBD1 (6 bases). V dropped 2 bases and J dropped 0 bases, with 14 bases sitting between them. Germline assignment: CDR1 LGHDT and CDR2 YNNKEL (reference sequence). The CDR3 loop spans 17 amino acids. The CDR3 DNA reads TGTGCCAGCAGCCAACGGACAGTAGATCACTCTGGAAACACCATATATTTT. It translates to CASSQRTVDHSGNTIYF.

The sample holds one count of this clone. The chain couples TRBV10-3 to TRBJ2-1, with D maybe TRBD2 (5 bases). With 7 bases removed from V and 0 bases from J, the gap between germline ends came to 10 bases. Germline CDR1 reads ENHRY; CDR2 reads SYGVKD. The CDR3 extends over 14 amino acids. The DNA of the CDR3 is TGTGCCATCACGAGGGAGCCCTCCTACAATGAGCAGTTCTTC. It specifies CAITREPSYNEQFF.

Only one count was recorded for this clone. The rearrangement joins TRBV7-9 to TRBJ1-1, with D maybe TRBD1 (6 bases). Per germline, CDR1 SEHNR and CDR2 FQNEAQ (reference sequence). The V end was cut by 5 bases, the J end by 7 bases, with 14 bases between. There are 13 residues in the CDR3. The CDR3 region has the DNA TGTGCCAGCAGCGCAGGGGACGGGCTTGAAGCTTTCTTT. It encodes CASSAGDGLEAFF.